These 13 T cell receptor beta chains were all obtained from the same sample, sequenced in a study of blood T cell repertoires in COVID-19. Sequencing used immunoSEQ multiplex PCR; TCRdb keeps in-frame clones, though not all of them. The sample carries approximately 250,000 clones, around 89% recorded once. The sequenced material came from PBMCs or T cells enriched from blood (not recorded which). The receptors were sampled from a woman aged 30 to 39 with acute COVID-19.

The chain uses TRBV7-8 and TRBJ2-7; D is possibly TRBD2 (5 bases). CDR1 and CDR2 (germline): SGHVS, FQNEAQ. Trimming shortened V by 4 bases and J by 2 bases, and 9 bases separated the two germline ends. The CDR3 is 13 amino acids. The DNA of the CDR3 is TGTGCCAGCAGCTACCGGGGTACCTACGAGCAGTACTTC. This gives the protein CASSYRGTYEQYF.

V is TRBV19 and J is TRBJ2-3; 14 nucleotides line up with TRBD2. The CDR3 sequence is 15 residues long. Germline V gene sequence: CDR1 LNHDA, CDR2 SQIVND (reference sequence). The trim removed 9 bases at V and 14 bases at J, leaving 16 bases unmatched. The CDR3 nucleotides are TGTGCCAGCAACTCCCCTGGGACTAGCGGGAGAGGATGGTATTTT. Protein: CASNSPGTSGRGWYF.

This chain uses TRBV28 with TRBJ2-1; TRBD1 matches at 9 bases. CDR1 is MDHEN, CDR2 SYDVKM, per germline. Trimming cost V 4 bases and J 2 bases; bases outside gene matches: 6. The CDR3 has 16 residues. The DNA of the CDR3 is TGTGCCAGCAGTTCAACGGGGACAGGGACCTACAATGAGCAGTTCTTC. Translating gives CASSSTGTGTYNEQFF.

The chain links TRBV29-1 to TRBJ2-1; 9 nucleotides agree with TRBD2. The CDR3 runs to 15 residues. Germline loops: CDR1 SQVTM, CDR2 ANQGSEA. V lost 7 bases, J lost 7 bases, and 14 bases stayed unmatched. The CDR3, as DNA: TGCAGCGCCATATCGGTGACTAGCGGAAAAAATGAGCAGTTCTTC. Amino acids: CSAISVTSGKNEQFF.

This chain uses TRBV19 with TRBJ2-7; 10 bases match TRBD2. CDR1 and CDR2 from the germline V gene are LNHDA and SQIVND (reference sequence). V trimming: 4 bases; J trimming: 3 bases; junction bases outside the gene matches: 12. The CDR3 has 17 amino acids. DNA of the CDR3: TGTGCCAGTAGTAGGATGGGGGGAGCGGGAGGGATCTACGAGCAGTACTTC. Amino acid sequence: CASSRMGGAGGIYEQYF.

The chain combines TRBV6-5 with TRBJ1-5; perhaps TRBD1 as D (6 bases). This CDR3 comprises 14 residues. V was clipped by 5 bases and J by 1 base, with 9 bases between them. CDR1 and CDR2 from the germline V gene are MNHEY and SVGAGI. DNA for the CDR3: TGTGCCAGCAGTCGGACAGTCAGCAATCAGCCCCAGCATTTT. It yields the protein CASSRTVSNQPQHF.

The chain recombines TRBV18 with TRBJ1-6; D remains ambiguous. The CDR3 sequence is 14 residues long. Trimming took off 3 bases at V and 10 bases at J, with 13 bases between the two ends. Germline CDR1 KGHSH, CDR2 LQKENI. The CDR3 reads CASSPPAGSSPLHF. CDR3 sequence (DNA): TGTGCCAGCTCACCCCCAGCGGGGTCCTCACCCCTCCACTTT.

The sample holds a few counts of this clone. The gene calls are TRBV7-3 and TRBJ2-2; 8 nucleotides line up with TRBD2. CDR3 length equals 16 residues. After removal of 4 bases from V and 4 bases from J, the junction contained 8 bases not matched to a gene. CDR1 and CDR2 from the germline V gene are SGHTA and FQGTGA. CDR3 in DNA: TGTGCCAGCAGCTCCCTGTCCGGGAGGGGCACCGGGGAGCTGTTTTTT. Protein sequence: CASSSLSGRGTGELFF.

V gene TRBV28 combines with J gene TRBJ2-2, with D maybe TRBD2 (5 bases). Trimming removed 5 bases from V and 7 bases from J, with 23 bases in between. CDR1 is MDHEN, CDR2 SYDVKM, per germline. The CDR3 has 17 amino acids. The CDR3 sequence: CASSPSYASPLGGELFF. DNA of the CDR3: TGTGCCAGCAGTCCGAGTTATGCTAGCCCCCTGGGCGGGGAGCTGTTTTTT.

This clone was observed a few times. The chain is built from TRBV5-4 and TRBJ2-7; 10 bases are shared with TRBD2. Germline CDR1 is SGHNT and CDR2 is YYREEE (reference sequence). This CDR3 is 17 amino acids long. The junction had 9 bases not matched to a gene; V was cut back by 0 bases and J by 3 bases. The CDR3 region is CASSLASGREGFYEQYF. The CDR3 DNA sequence: TGTGCCAGCAGCTTGGCTAGCGGGAGAGAGGGTTTCTACGAGCAGTACTTC.

The CDR3 spells CASSPVSGSPGELFF. In DNA, the CDR3 is TGCGCCAGCAGCCCTGTTAGCGGGAGTCCCGGGGAGCTGTTTTTT. The rearrangement joins TRBV4-1 to TRBJ2-2, with 9 bases that match TRBD2. The ends lost 4 bases at V and 6 bases at J; junction bases unmatched: 6. The CDR3 runs to 15 residues. CDR1 is MGHRA, CDR2 YSYEKL, per germline.

This clone appeared once. The rearrangement joins TRBV27 to TRBJ1-5; D is possibly TRBD1 (5 bases). The V gene lost 5 bases and the J gene lost 7 bases, with 9 bases spanning the gap. The CDR3 covers 12 residues. The germline V gene encodes CDR1 MNHEY and CDR2 SMNVEV (reference sequence). The CDR3 region has the DNA TGTGCCAGCAGTCAGGGAAACCAGCCCCAGCATTTT. This encodes CASSQGNQPQHF.

This rearrangement joins TRBV30 to TRBJ1-2; D gene unclear. CDR1 GTSNPN and CDR2 SVGIG come from the germline V gene (reference sequence). This CDR3 comprises 12 residues. V shed 8 bases and J shed 4 bases, with 14 bases lying between them. The chain's CDR3 is CAQYGVIYGYTF. CDR3 coding DNA: TGTGCCCAATACGGGGTAATCTATGGCTACACCTTC.